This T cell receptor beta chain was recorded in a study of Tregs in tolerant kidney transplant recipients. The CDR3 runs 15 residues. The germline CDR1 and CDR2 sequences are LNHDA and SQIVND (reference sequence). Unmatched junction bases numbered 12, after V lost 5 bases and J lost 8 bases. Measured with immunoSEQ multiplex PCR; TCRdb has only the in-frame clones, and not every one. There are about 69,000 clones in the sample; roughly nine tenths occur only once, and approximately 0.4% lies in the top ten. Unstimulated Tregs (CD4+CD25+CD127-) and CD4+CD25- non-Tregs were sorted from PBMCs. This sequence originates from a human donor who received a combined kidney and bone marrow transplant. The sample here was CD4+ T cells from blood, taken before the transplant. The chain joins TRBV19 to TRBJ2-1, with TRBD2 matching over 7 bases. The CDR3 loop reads CASSAPGLVVYEQFF. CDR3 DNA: TGTGCCAGTAGTGCTCCCGGACTAGTTGTCTATGAGCAGTTCTTC.